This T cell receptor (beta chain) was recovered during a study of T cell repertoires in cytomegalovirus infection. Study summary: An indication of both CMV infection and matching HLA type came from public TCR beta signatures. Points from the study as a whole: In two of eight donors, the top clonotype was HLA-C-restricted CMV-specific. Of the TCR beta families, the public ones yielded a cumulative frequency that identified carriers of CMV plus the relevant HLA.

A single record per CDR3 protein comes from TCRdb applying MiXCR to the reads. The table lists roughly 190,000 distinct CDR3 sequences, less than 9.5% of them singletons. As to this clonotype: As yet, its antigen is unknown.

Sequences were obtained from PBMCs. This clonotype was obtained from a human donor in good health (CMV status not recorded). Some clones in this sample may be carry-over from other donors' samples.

The chain's CDR3 is CATGTAYEQYF. The CDR3 coding sequence is TGTGCCACCGGGACCGCCTACGAGCAGTACTTC. The V and J genes are TRBV28 and TRBJ2-7; perhaps D is TRBD1 or TRBD2 (5 bases each). Looked up from germline, CDR1 is MDHEN and CDR2 is SYDVKM. The CDR3 length is 11 residues. The V and J ends lost 10 bases and 2 bases respectively, with 9 bases between them.